This T cell receptor (beta chain) stems from a study of post-analysis software for immune sequencing data. The overall study: Relapsing-remitting, secondary progressive and progressive-relapsing forms made up the multiple sclerosis disease courses. General observations from the study: Among 5 or 6 TRBV segments more frequent in patients than controls were TRBV5-6, TRBV5-1 and TRBV20-1.

Notes on this clonotype: The antigen is undetermined.

The CDR3 spans 15 residues. Deletions cut 6 bases from V and 2 bases from J, with 14 bases between. Germline V gene lookup returns CDR1 LGHNT and CDR2 FRNRAP. TCR beta cDNA libraries had unique molecular identifiers. TCRdb called the PCR reads again in MiXCR, with one record for every CDR3 protein. The sample holds about 760,000 distinct CDR3 sequences, just under 30% seen once. This receptor was taken from a girl aged 5 to 17 with multiple sclerosis. The rearrangement joins TRBV12-5 to TRBJ2-1; the D gene is possibly TRBD2 (5 bases). Sequenced sample: blood. The CDR3 region is CASGAGVDAYNEQFF. CDR3 nucleotides: TGTGCTAGTGGCGCCGGGGTTGACGCCTACAATGAGCAGTTCTTC.